This T cell receptor (beta chain) was identified in a study of cytomegalovirus exposure and HLA in healthy donors (dated by TCRdb to about 2017). About the investigation overall: An earlier analysis of roughly 500 of the donors reported about 280 Gb of sequence data and around 120 million unique TCR beta sequences obtained from around 180 million T cells. An early release covering more than 500 HLA-typed donors comprised about 310 gigabases of sequencing data and around 80 million unique TCR sequences. Of the 300 to 450 genotyped donors, 70% to 90% were placed in the genetic ancestry cluster associated with self-reported Caucasian donors. The aim of the study was to test whether cataloging public T cell receptors could identify signatures of past pathogen exposure. The study profiled the T cell repertoires of under 850 subjects by immunosequencing and related them to cytomegalovirus serostatus. Along with the roughly 670-subject first cohort, a separate validation cohort of over 90 different subjects was used. High-throughput TCR immunosequencing, statistical association of individual TCRs with disease status, and machine learning were combined to predict cytomegalovirus infection status. A later analysis re-analyzed previously published TCR beta repertoires from about 730 donors and added high-resolution HLA genotyping to study TCR occurrence patterns. Rather than using new phenotypic data, the later analysis identified candidate immune exposures from TCR beta sequences and from how often those sequences occurred across donors. An earlier analysis of 587 of the donors used high-throughput TCR beta sequencing to judge whether each TCR beta V gene segment behaved as functional or pseudogenic. Alongside the repertoire data, information on donor age, sex, ethnicity and CMV serostatus was compiled. Genome-wide SNP genotypes for about 60% of the roughly 700 donors were used in a later genetic analysis, which treated that subset as a discovery cohort. All discovery cohort repertoires had been generated using a single sequencing platform. Class I and class II HLA loci were covered by the typing at four-digit resolution. The number of typed donors differed by locus: about 620-640 for A, B, C, DRB1 and DQB1; approximately 520 for DQA1; approximately 610 for DPA1; and about 450 for DPB1. Because of strong linkage in the cohort, four to six DR-DQ haplotypes were treated as single units for association and clustering. On average, 235,054 unique TCR beta nucleotide sequences were sequenced per donor among fewer than 500 genotyped donors of the cohort, with roughly 20% of those sequences being non-productive. Results and caveats for the whole study, not just this receptor: A later genetic analysis reported fewer N-insertions in productive TCRs among donors in an Asian-associated ancestry cluster than the approximately 670-donor mean. A further reported finding was that TCR beta sequences accurately predicted the HLA-A and HLA-B alleles for most subjects in the first cohort. According to a later analysis, parvovirus B19, influenza, CMV and Epstein-Barr virus appeared linked to several top co-occurrence clusters. The study gave a list of under 200 TCR beta chains associated with cytomegalovirus. Sequencing depth was assumed to be roughly uniform across donors in the presence/absence analyses, though that assumption may not hold. A later analysis found that most CMV-associated TCR beta chains appeared HLA-restricted, with HLA associations seemingly driven largely by CMV exposure. Assigning TCR associations to individual alleles was difficult when HLA alleles, especially DR and DQ, strongly co-occurred. Linkage disequilibrium might explain the correlated functional status among segregating V segments, but an unknown experimental factor could not be ruled out. Most TCR sequences were observed very rarely across donors, whereas some public TCRs were present in many individuals. A group of highly shared sequence variants was considered likely to be a technical artifact of the sequencing pipeline. In both the original and validation cohorts, the classifier was reported to diagnose cytomegalovirus status with high specificity and sensitivity. Some IMGT-functional V segments, including TRBV6-2 and TRBV6-3, could not be told apart with the 87-base-pair reads, so those segments were excluded. The only immune exposure information available for the cohort was CMV serostatus. Only TCR beta chains were sequenced in this cohort, and the absence of alpha or paired-chain data limited detectable features. Compared with equally common non-associated chains, HLA-associated TCR beta chains in a later analysis were more clonally expanded and had lower generation probabilities. Around 16 rarely observed V segments, including chromosome 9 orphons, were excluded from the earlier analysis of several hundred of the donors because counts were too low. The authors suggested that the approach could potentially be generalized to other disease states and immunological phenotypes. In an earlier analysis of 500 to 650 of the donors, most TCR beta V segments appeared in productive rearrangements about 87% or about 30% of the time, broadly matching IMGT annotations. A later analysis found that TCR association rates varied across HLA loci, with DRB1 alleles showing the most associated TCRs and HLA-C alleles the fewest. Because some donors lacked HLA typing at each locus, the association tests relied only on the typed subset. Three of the identified cytomegalovirus-associated TCR beta chains were confirmed in vitro to be specific for cytomegalovirus antigens. A later genetic analysis associated a missense DCLRE1C variant with V-gene and J-gene trimming of TCR beta chains, and an independent cohort replicated the association. Specific HLA alleles were associated with 16,951 TCR beta sequences at a false discovery rate of 0.05 in a later analysis.

A distance of 14 bases separates the germline ends of V and J, which lose 4 bases and 7 bases respectively. As encoded in the germline V gene, CDR1 is MGHRA while CDR2 is YSYEKL. From cysteine to phenylalanine, the CDR3 is 14 amino acids long. Only the CDR3 region is kept as DNA, spanning 42 bases read in frame from base 1. Libraries came from the immunoSEQ multiplex PCR assay. The multiplex PCR relied on a mix of 60 forward primers for TCR Vbeta segments and 13 reverse primers for TCR Jbeta segments. The CDR3 region of rearranged TCR beta genes was amplified from genomic DNA with a multiplex PCR assay. Amplified TCR beta libraries were sequenced as 87-base-pair reads on the Illumina HiSeq System. Regarding the original processing steps: In a later analysis, roughly 80 million unique TCR beta chains were counted across the 650 to 700 repertoires, and roughly 11 million of these chains were shared by at least two donors. A nearest-neighbor algorithm error-corrected the raw reads and collapsed the reads into unique sequences, merging closely related sequences to remove PCR and sequencing errors. To assign V, D and J gene segments, CDR3 sequences were aligned to IMGT reference sequences. For a sequence to be retained, a match of at least six nucleotides was required to both a V gene segment and a J gene segment. Rearrangements were classified as productive when the CDR3 lacked stop codons and remained in frame with V and J, and all other rearrangements were classified as non-productive. CDR3 was defined by IMGT convention, running from the second conserved V-encoded cysteine to the conserved J-encoded phenylalanine. The earlier analysis of more than 450 of the donors excluded sequences that lacked an unambiguous match to a single V gene segment. An earlier analysis of a few hundred of the donors called V segments functional above 56.7% productive rearrangements and segregating when the between-donor standard deviation exceeded 5%. To diagnose cytomegalovirus status from the catalog of TCR beta chain sequences, a statistical classification framework was built. In a later analysis, TCR nucleotide sequences were compared against IMGT/GENE-DB human TR gene sequences so that V and J genes could be assigned. The TCRdist pipeline was used in a later analysis to assign CDR3 sequences and most-parsimonious VDJ recombination scenarios. In a later analysis, each TCR beta chain was defined by its CDR3 amino acid sequence together with its V-gene family, and reads lacking a unique V-gene family were excluded. As a way to deal with suspected cross-contamination and a sequencing artifact, a later analysis dropped nearly 600 nucleotide sequences that were highly shared and had low generation probability. For each public chain, a later analysis derived a clonal expansion index from normalized ranks of inferred template counts within each repertoire. In a later analysis, generation probabilities were computed with a VDJ recombination model fitted to out-of-frame rearrangements, and the resulting probabilities were checked against IGoR. A later analysis scored TCR-TCR, TCR-HLA and TCR-CMV co-occurrence with hypergeometric tests, applying a repertoire-size bias correction to TCR pairs. A later analysis estimated false discovery rates by permuting HLA or CMV assignments 20 times. In a later analysis, co-occurring TCRs were grouped using DBSCAN, with TCRdist sequence similarity added in when clustering inside HLA-allele-positive subsets. Co-occurrence clustering excluded repertoires with fewer than 30,000 or more than 120,000 public chains, plus five with anomalous nucleotide sharing. TCRdb re-hosts the immuneACCESS table, in-frame sequences only. Its copies lack some clones; in the studies checked, an unresolved V gene accounts for under half of them, and the cause for the rest is not known. V, J and clone size are taken as reported in that table, and D and trimming were inferred from the DNA itself. The sample table shows 210,000 or so clones, and about 85% are seen once. The ten largest account for roughly 0.22% of the sample.

In total, around 600 healthy bone marrow donors made up the cohort. Cohort members were all nominally healthy when sampled, although unrecorded immune exposures were likely present. The donor tested CMV seronegative, placing the donor among the 300 to 400 seronegative members of the cohort. Every donor gave a peripheral blood sample, and the peripheral blood mononuclear cells from that sample were used for TCR beta sequencing. Genomic DNA extraction from the blood cell samples was performed with the Qiagen DNeasy Blood Extraction Kit. Regarding this clone: Its antigen is currently not known. Base qualities are not recorded, but no much larger clone differs from it by a single base.

The rearranged chain carries TRBV4-1 and TRBJ2-1, with TRBD1 tentatively as D gene (7 bases match). This sequence was found in a girl under 10 years old in good health and CMV-seronegative. Sequencing was done on a sample of PBMCs. The DNA reads TGCGCCAGCAGCCGTCTCCAGGGGGGAAATGAGCAGTTCTTC. Its coded protein is CASSRLQGGNEQFF.